This TCR beta chain was recovered during a study of cytomegalovirus exposure and HLA in healthy donors. The CDR3 covers 14 residues. Germline V gene lookup returns CDR1 MRHNA and CDR2 SNTAGT. Trimming cost V 5 bases and J 1 base, with 9 bases left between them. Healthy individuals who donated bone marrow served as the donors. A remark on this clone: Its cognate antigen is unknown.

PCR primers comprised 60 Vbeta and 13 Jbeta primers. TCRdb's table, derived via immunoSEQ multiplex PCR, lists solely in-frame clones and lacks some. Altogether over 200,000 clones are present, roughly four fifths being singletons, with the ten largest covering 0.58%. Study-level results: Per published accounts, TCR beta sequences correctly predicted the HLA-A and HLA-B alleles of most subjects. Reportedly, cytomegalovirus status was diagnosed with high sensitivity and specificity.

The chain couples TRBV6-4 to TRBJ2-1; D may be TRBD1 (6 bases). Material for sequencing was PBMCs. The receptor's source is a woman aged 40 to 50 in good health and CMV-seronegative. DNA of the CDR3: TGTGCCAGCAGTCCAGGGGTATCCTACAATGAGCAGTTCTTC. Residues: CASSPGVSYNEQFF.